The entry below describes one T cell receptor (beta chain). The data were taken from a study of cytomegalovirus exposure and HLA in healthy donors. Deletions cut 3 bases from V and 4 bases from J, with 18 bases between. The CDR3 contains 16 residues. Per germline, CDR1 MNHNS and CDR2 SASEGT. A multiplex PCR was run with 60 Vbeta primers and 13 Jbeta primers. Sequenced by immunoSEQ multiplex PCR; TCRdb stores in-frame clones only, minus some. This table holds fewer than 80,000 clones, 67% found once. Sequencing was performed on PBMCs. This chain uses TRBV6-1 with TRBJ1-1; D is possibly TRBD1 (6 bases). This sequence was found in a woman in her fifties or sixties in good health and CMV-seropositive. Here the CDR3 reads CASSDLGHLRGTEAFF. The CDR3 DNA follows: TGTGCCAGCAGTGACTTGGGACATCTCAGGGGCACTGAAGCTTTCTTT.